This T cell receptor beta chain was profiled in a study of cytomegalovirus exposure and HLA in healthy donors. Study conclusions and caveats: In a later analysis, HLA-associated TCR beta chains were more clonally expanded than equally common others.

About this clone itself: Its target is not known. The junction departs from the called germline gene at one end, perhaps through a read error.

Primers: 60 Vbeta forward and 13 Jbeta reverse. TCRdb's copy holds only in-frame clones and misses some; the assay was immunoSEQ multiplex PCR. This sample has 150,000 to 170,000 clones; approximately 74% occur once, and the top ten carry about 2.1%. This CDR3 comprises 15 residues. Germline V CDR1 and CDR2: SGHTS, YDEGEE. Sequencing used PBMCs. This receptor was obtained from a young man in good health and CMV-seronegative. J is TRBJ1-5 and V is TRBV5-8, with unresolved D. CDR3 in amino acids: CASSPDTMGNQPQNF. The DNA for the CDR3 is TGTGCCAGCAGCCCCGACACCATGGGCAATCAGCCCCAGAATTTT.